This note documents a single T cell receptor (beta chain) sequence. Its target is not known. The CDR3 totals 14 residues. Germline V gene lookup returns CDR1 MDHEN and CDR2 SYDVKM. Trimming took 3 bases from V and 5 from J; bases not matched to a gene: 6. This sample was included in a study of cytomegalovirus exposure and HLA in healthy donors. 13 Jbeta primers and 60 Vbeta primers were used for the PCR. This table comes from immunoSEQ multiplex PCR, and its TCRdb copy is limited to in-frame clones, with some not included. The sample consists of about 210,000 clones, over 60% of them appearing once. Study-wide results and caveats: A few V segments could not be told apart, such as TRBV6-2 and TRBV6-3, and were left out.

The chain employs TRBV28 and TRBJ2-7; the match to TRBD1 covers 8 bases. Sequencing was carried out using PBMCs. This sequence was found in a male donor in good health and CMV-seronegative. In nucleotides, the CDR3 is TGTGCCAGCAGTTTTGCGGGACAGGTTAACGAGCAGTACTTC. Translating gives CASSFAGQVNEQYF.